This is a list of T cell receptor beta chains from one sample in a study of blood T cell repertoires in COVID-19. Sequenced by immunoSEQ multiplex PCR; TCRdb stores in-frame clones only, minus some. The sample has about 190,000 clones; almost 90% are singletons. Sequencing was done on a sample of peripheral blood. These receptor sequences come from a man aged 50 to 60 with acute or convalescent COVID-19. Each CDR3 is given with its conserved first and last residue. A D gene is named only where the DNA matches it firmly. Clone size is stated in some rows and not others, as once, few, many or a class when expanded.

>TRBV30|.|.
CAWNRGGWYEQFF
>TRBV19|.|TRBD1
CASSIGTGGQPQHF
>TRBV13|once|.
CASSSRGRSTEAFF
>TRBV6-5|.|.
CASSYGRSAEAFF
>TRBV30|.|.
CAWSPIGQSLNTEAFF
>TRBV6-6|.|.
CASSYSRDNSPLHF
>TRBV6-5|.|TRBD2
CASSYLLAGLTGELFF
>TRBV6-6|.|.
CASSTGRGGQETQYF
>TRBV28|.|.
CASYLASNQPQHF
>TRBV4-1|.|.
CASSQDGFGGRNGYTF
>TRBV4-1|.|TRBD1
CASSRDRNNSPLHF
>TRBV27|.|TRBD2
CASSPLAGGYNEQFF
>TRBV3-1/TRBV3-2|.|.
CASSQLQGGGYTF
>TRBV28|.|.
CASRRQISGGTQYF
>TRBV27|.|.
CASSQWGTANTEAFF
>TRBV28|.|.
CASTLSPGVGTEAFF
>TRBV18|few|.
CASSPPAQGGTDTQYF
>TRBV10-3|.|TRBD1
CAISEGDRGETQYF
>TRBV19|.|TRBD1
CASRDSNTEAFF
>TRBV3-1/TRBV3-2|.|.
CASSWTDSGNTIYF
>TRBV4-3|.|TRBD1
CASSQGTGYGYTF
>TRBV21-1|.|.
CASSKGSGTSTDTQYF
>TRBV7-2|.|TRBD1
CASSLGGGQGEVGGYTF
>TRBV11-2|.|.
CASSLGPGVTEAFF
>TRBV10-1|.|TRBD1
CASRDRSSYNEQFF
>TRBV7-8|.|TRBD2
CASRLGGSQTQYF
>TRBV5-8|.|TRBD1
CAGTGGGEKLFF
>TRBV2|.|.
CASREQGRRAFF
>TRBV12-3/TRBV12-4|.|TRBD1
CASSWTGTDGYTF
>TRBV7-9|.|.
CASSLPQGRVVGNTIYF
>TRBV5-3|.|TRBD1
CARSPGQPGTRYEQYF
>TRBV2|.|.
CASSVTGETQYF
>TRBV4-2|.|.
CASSQDWRGYLHETQYF
>TRBV5-1|.|.
CASSLGGLSSYEQYF
>TRBV2|.|.
CASSVSGAGDTQYF
>TRBV27|.|.
CATHPAGTQRDTQYF
>TRBV28|.|TRBD1
CASSSTGQGARGYTF
>TRBV18|once|TRBD2
CASSSRGGEDTQYF
>TRBV5-6|.|TRBD1
CASSLTGGREQFF
>TRBV29-1|once|.
CSVEGRTVSPNNEQFF
>TRBV3-1/TRBV3-2|.|TRBD1
CASRAVDRGPEQYF
>TRBV24-1|.|TRBD1
CATSDSRQGGNSPLHF
>TRBV24-1|.|.
CATSDSTDSGNTIYF
>TRBV30|.|.
CAWSAGGLNTEAFF
>TRBV18|.|.
CASSPVTGNTGELFF
>TRBV27|.|.
CASRHGGLGDYEQYF
>TRBV19|few|.
CASMPRSQETQYF
>TRBV28|.|TRBD1
CASATQQGSKEKLFF
>TRBV7-8|once|.
CASTPSGQKPLFKETQYF
>TRBV2|.|.
CASRPGEGSSQPQHF
>TRBV29-1|.|.
CSVGAGQGDTEAFF
>TRBV6-1|.|TRBD1
CASSEDRGLDTQYF
>TRBV7-9|.|TRBD1
CASSPLTGSTGELFF